This T cell receptor beta chain was identified in a study of tumor-infiltrating lymphocytes in localized non-small cell lung cancer. Regarding this clone: No antigen is known for it.

Sequenced by immunoSEQ multiplex PCR; TCRdb stores in-frame clones only, minus some. The sample has fewer than 8,000 clones, around 82% seen once. Findings of the study overall: Only some patients had TCR sequencing, depending on available tissue. Each assay used a separate piece of the same tissue. Higher tumor T cell infiltration than in uninvolved lung was supported by TCRbeta sequencing. No T-cell fraction difference was seen between IM1 and IM2 tumors.

Germline V gives CDR1 MNHNY, CDR2 SVGAGI (reference sequence). Trimming removed 0 bases from V and 7 bases from J, with 10 bases in between. This CDR3 spans 15 amino acids. The clonotype originates from a human donor with non-small cell lung cancer. V usage is TRBV6-6 and J usage is TRBJ1-6, with no clear D. Sequenced: lung tumor tissue. The CDR3 reads CASSYSDFQNSPLHF. CDR3 nucleotides: TGTGCCAGCAGTTACTCGGACTTCCAGAATTCACCCCTCCACTTT.